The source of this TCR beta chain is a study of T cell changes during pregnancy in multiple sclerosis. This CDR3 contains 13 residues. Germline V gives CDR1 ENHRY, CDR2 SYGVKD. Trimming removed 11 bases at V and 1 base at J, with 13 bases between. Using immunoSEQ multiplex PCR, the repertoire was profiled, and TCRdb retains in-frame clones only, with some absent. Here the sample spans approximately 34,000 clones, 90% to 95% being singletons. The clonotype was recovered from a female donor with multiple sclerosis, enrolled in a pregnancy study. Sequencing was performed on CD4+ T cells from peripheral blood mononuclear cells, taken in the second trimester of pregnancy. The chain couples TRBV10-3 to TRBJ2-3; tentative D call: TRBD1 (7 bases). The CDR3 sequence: CAVARGGTDTQYF. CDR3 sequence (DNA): TGTGCCGTCGCCAGGGGGGGCACAGATACGCAGTATTTT.